The clone carrying this T cell receptor (beta chain) was counted a few times. The record originates from a study of blood T cell repertoires in COVID-19. TCRdb's table, derived via immunoSEQ multiplex PCR, lists solely in-frame clones and lacks some. The sample lists 200,000 or so clones, approximately 86% occurring once. The receptor comes from a man between 65 and 79 years old with active or convalescent COVID-19. Sequencing was done on a sample of peripheral blood.

Here the CDR3 DNA reads TGCGCCAGCAGCTTAGGACTAGCCTCCTACGAGCAGTACTTC. This sequence encodes CASSLGLASYEQYF. The chain has TRBV5-1 and TRBJ2-7; 8 positions match TRBD2. The trim removed 2 bases at V and 0 bases at J, leaving 1 base unmatched. Germline V gene sequence: CDR1 SGHRS, CDR2 YFSETQ. This CDR3 region has 14 residues.